What follows is one T cell receptor (beta chain) and its context. Its antigen remains unknown. The germline gene is not matched at one end of the junction; a read error may be the cause. This sample stems from a study of glioma-infiltrating T cells. Amplification of TCR alpha and beta CDR3 regions from RNA used iRepertoire nested multiplex PCR. TCRdb re-derived calls from the multiplex PCR reads in MiXCR, one entry per CDR3 protein. The sample yields 95,000 to 110,000 distinct CDR3 sequences, 25% to 30% seen once. The CDR3 is 14 residues long. Germline assignment: CDR1 MDHEN and CDR2 SYDVKM. The study, taken as a whole, reports: Only very few CDR3 sequences appeared in both tissue and blood.

The chain links TRBV28 to TRBJ2-5; either TRBD1 or TRBD2 may supply D (5 bases each). The sequenced sample was glioma tissue, nonneoplastic brain tissue, or PBMCs (not recorded which). The clonotype was recovered from a human donor with low-grade glioma or glioblastoma, undergoing nonglioma brain surgery, or in good health (not recorded which). The CDR3 nucleotides read TGTGCCATCAGTTTTGTGTCCAGGGAGGAGACCCAGTACTTC. Its protein product is CAISFVSREETQYF.